Presented here are 13 T cell receptor beta chains from one specimen sequenced in a study of CD8 T cells in ankylosing spondylitis. These receptors' targets are unknown. Study-level results: Apparently characteristic of ankylosing spondylitis blood was a TCR beta motif (roughly eight highly homologous variants).

TCRdb ran MiXCR on the 5' RACE reads and lists one entry per CDR3 protein. The sample consists of 800,000 to 900,000 distinct CDR3 sequences, 12% of them appearing once. The sample consisted of blood, either unsorted or a sorted T cell fraction (not recorded which). These receptors were collected from a male donor with ankylosing spondylitis.

This clonotype was detected only a few times. The V call is TRBV5-6, the J call TRBJ1-2, with no clear D. V lost 4 bases to trimming and J lost 6 bases, with 22 bases between them. Per the germline V gene, CDR1 is SGHDT and CDR2 is YYEEEE. This CDR3 is 16 amino acids long. The CDR3 is CASSPIGEEVQDGYTF. The CDR3 coding sequence is TGTGCCAGCAGCCCGATAGGTGAGGAGGTCCAGGATGGCTACACCTTC.

This clonotype was picked up many times. This rearrangement joins TRBV29-1 to TRBJ2-2, with TRBD1 identical over 7 bases. The CDR3 runs to 14 residues. V lost 6 bases, J lost 0 bases, and 4 bases stayed unmatched. Per germline, CDR1 SQVTM and CDR2 ANQGSEA. The CDR3 here is CSVAGTANTGELFF. The CDR3 DNA follows: TGCAGCGTCGCCGGGACAGCGAACACCGGGGAGCTGTTTTTT.

The chain has TRBV20-1 and TRBJ1-5, with unresolved D. This CDR3 region has 14 residues. Per germline, CDR1 DFQATT and CDR2 SNEGSKA (reference sequence). V lost 1 base to trimming and J lost 6 bases, with 13 bases between them. The CDR3 loop is CSARVGWAGQPQHF. The CDR3, as DNA: TGCAGTGCTAGAGTAGGGTGGGCAGGTCAGCCCCAGCATTTT.

With regard to this clonotype: The DNA is left out, because the CDR3 cannot be placed on it with certainty; the CDR3 is given as TCRdb lists it. The gene calls are TRBV15 and TRBJ1-2. Per the germline V gene, CDR1 is LNHNV and CDR2 is YYDKDF (reference sequence). Counting both end residues, the CDR3 totals 12 amino acids. CDR3 in amino acids: CATSILDGPRPF.

This clonotype was observed a few times. The chain uses TRBV18 and TRBJ2-1, with D perhaps being TRBD1 or TRBD2 (5 bases each). CDR1 and CDR2 from the germline V gene are KGHSH and LQKENI. Trimming pared 1 base from V and 8 bases from J, leaving 9 bases between. The CDR3 covers 13 residues. CDR3 amino acids: CASSPQQEDEQFF. Written as DNA, the CDR3 is TGTGCCAGCTCACCACAACAGGAGGATGAGCAGTTCTTC.

This clonotype was picked up a small number of times. This chain connects TRBV6-2 or TRBV6-3 to TRBJ1-5; D is perhaps TRBD1 (6 bases). The CDR3 has 13 amino acids. The germline V gene has CDR1 MNHEY and CDR2 SVGEGT. V was trimmed by 2 bases and J by 7 bases, leaving 9 bases between them. The DNA for the CDR3 is TGTGCCAGCAGTTACAGGGGGAAACAGCCCCAGCATTTT. Protein sequence: CASSYRGKQPQHF.

The chain joins TRBV5-1 to TRBJ2-5, with a possible D match to TRBD2 (5 bases). V was cut by 0 bases and J by 4 bases, with 7 bases left in between. CDR3 size: 13 residues. CDR1 is SGHRS, CDR2 YFSETQ, per germline. The DNA of the CDR3 is TGCGCCAGCAGCTTGGGGGAGAGAGAGACCCAGTACTTC. It encodes CASSLGERETQYF.

The chain has TRBV5-6 and TRBJ2-5; 7 bases agree with TRBD2. The CDR3 loop spans 14 amino acids. The germline gives CDR1 SGHDT, CDR2 YYEEEE. The V gene end was trimmed by 5 bases and the J gene end by 1 base; junction bases not matched to a gene: 5. CDR3: CASRRGGGQETQYF. The CDR3 coding sequence is TGTGCCAGCAGAAGAGGCGGGGGCCAAGAGACCCAGTACTTC.

The sample holds many counts of this clonotype. The J gene is TRBJ2-4, the V gene TRBV5-1; D unresolved. CDR1 and CDR2 (germline): SGHRS, YFSETQ. Trimming left V 0 bases short and J 1 base short, with 5 bases between. The CDR3 is 14 residues long. Here the CDR3 reads CASSLEGAKNIQYF. CDR3 coding DNA: TGCGCCAGCAGCTTGGAGGGCGCCAAAAACATTCAGTACTTC.

The J gene is TRBJ2-3, the V gene TRBV7-3; D is perhaps TRBD2 (7 bases). V lost 1 base to trimming and J lost 6 bases, with 14 bases between them. The CDR3 is 15 amino acids. Germline V gives CDR1 SGHTA, CDR2 FQGTGA. CDR3 sequence: CASSLSGRGGDTQYF. The CDR3 coding sequence is TGTGCCAGCAGCTTAAGTGGCAGGGGAGGGGATACGCAGTATTTT.

The chain couples TRBV20-1 to TRBJ1-1, with D hard to call. The CDR3 length is 11 residues. Germline V gives CDR1 DFQATT, CDR2 SNEGSKA (reference sequence). V was pared by 3 bases and J by 10 bases, with 12 bases between. CDR3 in amino acids: CSASGAWGAFF. The CDR3, as DNA: TGCAGTGCTAGCGGCGCCTGGGGAGCTTTCTTT.

This clonotype was found a few times. The gene calls are TRBV11-2 and TRBJ2-1; D gene ambiguous. The CDR3 length is 13 residues. The V end lost 1 base, the J end lost 4 bases, and 5 bases lay between the germline ends. Germline values: CDR1 SGHAT, CDR2 FQNNGV. CDR3 sequence reads: CASSLGWYNEQFF. The DNA of the CDR3 is TGTGCCAGCAGCTTAGGGTGGTACAATGAGCAGTTCTTC.

The CDR3 here is CASSPKGETQYF. Written as DNA, the CDR3 is TGTGCCAGCTCACCAAAAGGGGAGACCCAGTACTTC. J is TRBJ2-5 and V is TRBV18; D remains unclear. CDR1 is KGHSH, CDR2 LQKENI, per germline. Deletions cut 2 bases from V and 5 bases from J, with 6 bases between. The CDR3 consists of 12 residues.